This T cell receptor (beta chain) was observed in a study of graft-versus-host responses after intestinal transplantation. Study-level background: All recipients were transplanted with multivisceral, liver-intestinal, or isolated intestinal grafts. Findings and limits, study-wide: An association linked early post-transplant HvG declines with peak circulating GvH clone levels. There were GvH clones found in recipient marrow, and some of them appeared first in ileum or blood.

Comment on this clone: Its target is unknown.

Assay: immunoSEQ multiplex PCR; the TCRdb copy retains only in-frame clones and omits some. The table has 30,000 to 35,000 clones, approximately 83% seen once. This CDR3 has 17 residues. In germline, CDR1 is MDHEN, CDR2 SYDVKM. V was pared by 5 bases and J by 5 bases, with 17 bases of the junction left unmatched. The receptor comes from a human donor who received an intestinal transplant. Sequenced material: unstimulated CD8+ T cells sorted from spleen or lymph node cells, taken before intestinal transplant. The rearrangement joins TRBV28 to TRBJ1-1, with 7 bases fitting TRBD1. The CDR3 is CASSPNQINRGMTEAFF. DNA of the CDR3: TGTGCCAGCAGTCCAAACCAAATCAACAGGGGTATGACTGAAGCTTTCTTT.